The T cell receptor (beta chain) described here comes from a study of cytomegalovirus exposure and HLA in healthy donors. Turning to the study itself: Samples from HLA-typed donors yielded about 80 million unique TCRs in an early data release.

CDR3 length: 16 amino acids. With 5 bases removed from V and 0 bases from J, the gap between germline ends came to 11 bases. Looked up from germline, CDR1 is SGHDN and CDR2 is FVKESK. Primers for the PCR totalled 60 Vbeta and 13 Jbeta. Profiled with immunoSEQ multiplex PCR; TCRdb holds only in-frame clones, not every one. The table shows 200,000 to 250,000 clones, with 70% to 80% occurring only once. With respect to this clone: Its specificity is not known.

Study results and caveats: An ancestry cluster, one associated with Asian ancestry, reportedly showed fewer N-insertions than the approximately 670-donor mean in a later analysis. Some segments of the V type, notably TRBV6-2 and TRBV6-3, were excluded as indistinguishable.

The sample taken for sequencing was PBMCs. The clonotype was recovered from a girl aged 2-10 years in good health and CMV-seronegative. The rearrangement links TRBV14 to TRBJ2-6, with D possibly matching TRBD2 (5 bases). CDR3 nucleotides: TGTGCCAGCAGCGACTACCCTCTCTCTGGGGCCAACGTCCTGACTTTC. It codes for CASSDYPLSGANVLTF.